The rows below give T cell receptor beta chains drawn from one sample of a study of cytomegalovirus exposure and HLA in healthy donors. TCRdb keeps only in-frame clones here, not all; method: immunoSEQ multiplex PCR. The table shows 130,000 to 150,000 clones, with 60% to 85% occurring only once. The sequencing input was PBMCs. The receptors originated from a man in his forties or fifties in good health and CMV-seropositive. Each CDR3 is given with its conserved first and last residue. Each record gives: J gene, clone size, V gene, CDR3 length, D gene, CDR3 protein, CDR3 DNA. A D gene is named only where the DNA matches it firmly. Where a row states a size, it is once, few, many or the class of an expanded clone; other rows omit it.

J: TRBJ1-1
size: -
V: TRBV27
length: 15
D: TRBD1
CDR3: CASSLDRGVFTEAFF
DNA: TGTGCCAGCAGTTTAGACAGGGGAGTATTCACTGAAGCTTTCTTT

J: TRBJ2-5
size: -
V: TRBV7-2
length: 11
D: -
CDR3: CASTLSETQYF
DNA: TGTGCCAGCACCCTTTCCGAGACCCAGTACTTC

J: TRBJ1-1
size: -
V: TRBV6-1
length: 13
D: -
CDR3: CASIWGPNTEAFF
DNA: TGTGCCAGTATCTGGGGGCCGAACACTGAAGCTTTCTTT

J: TRBJ2-7
size: -
V: TRBV5-1
length: 12
D: -
CDR3: CASSLVADEQYF
DNA: TGCGCCAGCAGCTTGGTGGCAGACGAGCAGTACTTC

J: TRBJ2-7
size: -
V: TRBV28
length: 21
D: TRBD2
CDR3: CASSLGGPRLAGVPSSYEQYF
DNA: TGTGCCAGCAGTTTGGGGGGTCCGAGGCTAGCGGGAGTACCGAGCTCCTACGAGCAGTACTTC

J: TRBJ2-7
size: -
V: TRBV5-4
length: 16
D: TRBD2
CDR3: CASSFFRTSGGDEQYF
DNA: TGTGCCAGCAGCTTTTTTAGAACTAGCGGAGGGGACGAGCAGTACTTC

J: TRBJ2-3
size: -
V: TRBV4-3
length: 18
D: TRBD1
CDR3: CASSQVFRDRGPEDTQYF
DNA: TGCGCCAGCAGCCAAGTCTTTAGGGACAGGGGGCCTGAAGATACGCAGTATTTT

J: TRBJ2-1
size: -
V: TRBV7-2
length: 14
D: -
CDR3: CASSLDGSPNEQFF
DNA: TGTGCCAGCAGCTTAGACGGGAGCCCCAATGAGCAGTTCTTC

J: TRBJ2-5
size: once
V: TRBV25-1
length: 15
D: TRBD1
CDR3: CASSQRQGARETQYF
DNA: TGTGCCAGCAGCCAAAGGCAGGGGGCGAGGGAGACCCAGTACTTC

J: TRBJ1-2
size: once
V: TRBV4-1
length: 14
D: -
CDR3: CASSQVETDGGYTF
DNA: TGCGCCAGCAGCCAAGTTGAGACAGATGGTGGCTACACCTTC

J: TRBJ2-1
size: few
V: TRBV7-8
length: 15
D: TRBD2
CDR3: CASSPPSGRDGEQFF
DNA: TGTGCCAGCAGCCCCCCTAGCGGGAGGGATGGTGAGCAGTTCTTC

J: TRBJ1-1
size: -
V: TRBV7-9
length: 13
D: TRBD1
CDR3: CASSRQGYTEAFF
DNA: TGTGCCAGCAGCCGACAGGGATACACTGAAGCTTTCTTT

J: TRBJ2-1
size: -
V: TRBV11-2
length: 18
D: TRBD2
CDR3: CASSHITAPRGREYEQFF
DNA: TGTGCCAGCAGCCATATTACTGCTCCTCGTGGGCGGGAGTATGAGCAGTTCTTC

J: TRBJ2-6
size: few
V: TRBV7-8
length: 14
D: -
CDR3: CASSLSGGANGLTF
DNA: TGTGCCAGCAGCCTTAGCGGTGGGGCCAACGGCCTGACTTTC

J: TRBJ2-3
size: -
V: TRBV9
length: 12
D: -
CDR3: CASSDFADTQYF
DNA: TGTGCCAGCAGCGACTTTGCAGATACGCAGTATTTT

J: TRBJ2-1
size: -
V: TRBV5-1
length: 20
D: TRBD2
CDR3: CASSPLGLAVQLSSYNEQFF
DNA: TGCGCCAGCAGCCCCCTGGGACTAGCGGTCCAATTGAGCTCCTACAATGAGCAGTTCTTC

J: TRBJ2-7
size: -
V: TRBV23-1
length: 16
D: -
CDR3: CASSQSKSQQGNEQYF
DNA: TGCGCCAGCAGTCAATCCAAATCTCAACAGGGAAACGAGCAGTACTTC

J: TRBJ1-1
size: -
V: TRBV15
length: 15
D: -
CDR3: CATSRDVTANTEAFF
DNA: TGTGCCACCAGCAGAGACGTGACAGCGAACACTGAAGCTTTCTTT

J: TRBJ1-5
size: -
V: TRBV5-1
length: 13
D: -
CDR3: CASSEQGKQPQHF
DNA: TGCGCCAGCAGTGAGCAGGGGAAGCAGCCCCAGCATTTT

J: TRBJ2-7
size: -
V: TRBV11-2
length: 15
D: TRBD1
CDR3: CASSLGTGRDYEQYF
DNA: TGTGCCAGCAGCTTAGGGACAGGTCGGGACTACGAGCAGTACTTC

J: TRBJ2-1
size: -
V: TRBV5-1
length: 13
D: -
CDR3: CASSLAGNNEQFF
DNA: TGCGCCAGCAGCTTGGCGGGAAACAATGAGCAGTTCTTC

J: TRBJ1-2
size: -
V: TRBV2
length: 13
D: TRBD1
CDR3: CASRSGGADGYTF
DNA: TGTGCCAGCAGATCAGGGGGCGCGGATGGCTACACCTTC

J: TRBJ1-5
size: -
V: TRBV28
length: 13
D: -
CDR3: CASSLGAGQPQHF
DNA: TGTGCCAGCAGTTTAGGGGCAGGCCAGCCCCAGCATTTT

J: TRBJ2-4
size: -
V: TRBV13
length: 16
D: -
CDR3: CASSITEHLAKNSQYF
DNA: TGTGCCAGCAGCATCACTGAGCACCTAGCCAAAAACAGTCAGTACTTC

J: TRBJ2-5
size: -
V: TRBV9
length: 15
D: TRBD2
CDR3: CASSVSGRTLETQYF
DNA: TGTGCCAGCAGCGTTAGCGGGAGGACCCTAGAGACCCAGTACTTC

J: TRBJ1-5
size: few
V: TRBV6-5
length: 15
D: -
CDR3: CASRFRGESNQPQHF
DNA: TGTGCCAGCAGATTCAGGGGAGAAAGCAATCAGCCCCAGCATTTT

J: TRBJ1-1
size: -
V: TRBV6-1
length: 13
D: -
CDR3: CASSEGRNTEAFF
DNA: TGTGCCAGCAGTGAAGGTCGGAACACTGAAGCTTTCTTT

J: TRBJ1-1
size: -
V: TRBV27
length: 16
D: TRBD1
CDR3: CASSFQLTGGTTEAFF
DNA: TGTGCCAGCAGTTTCCAATTGACAGGGGGGACCACTGAAGCTTTCTTT

J: TRBJ2-1
size: -
V: TRBV28
length: 15
D: TRBD1
CDR3: CASSPTGGPYNEQFF
DNA: TGTGCCAGCAGCCCGACAGGGGGCCCCTACAATGAGCAGTTCTTC

J: TRBJ1-4
size: -
V: TRBV5-1
length: 14
D: TRBD1
CDR3: CASSMGQGFEKLFF
DNA: TGCGCCAGCAGCATGGGACAGGGGTTTGAAAAACTGTTTTTT

J: TRBJ1-3
size: -
V: TRBV6-1
length: 15
D: TRBD1
CDR3: CASDRWTGGANTIYF
DNA: TGTGCCAGCGATCGATGGACAGGGGGCGCGAACACCATATATTTT

J: TRBJ1-2
size: -
V: TRBV6-5
length: 16
D: -
CDR3: CASSYSMGTYSNGYTF
DNA: TGTGCCAGCAGTTACTCGATGGGGACATACTCAAATGGCTACACCTTC

J: TRBJ2-7
size: -
V: TRBV7-9
length: 13
D: -
CDR3: CASSLPQGNEQYF
DNA: TGTGCCAGCAGCTTACCGCAGGGAAACGAGCAGTACTTC

J: TRBJ1-5
size: -
V: TRBV25-1
length: 16
D: TRBD1
CDR3: CASSKWDRELSQPQHF
DNA: TGTGCCAGTAGTAAGTGGGACAGGGAATTAAGTCAGCCCCAGCATTTT

J: TRBJ2-1
size: -
V: TRBV7-2
length: 13
D: -
CDR3: CASSLGVLDEQFF
DNA: TGTGCCAGCAGCTTGGGAGTTCTGGATGAGCAGTTCTTC

J: TRBJ1-5
size: -
V: TRBV27
length: 14
D: TRBD1
CDR3: CASSRRGPDQPQHF
DNA: TGTGCCAGCAGTCGTAGGGGGCCGGATCAGCCCCAGCATTTT

J: TRBJ2-1
size: -
V: TRBV9
length: 16
D: TRBD2
CDR3: CASSGLAGGPYNEQFF
DNA: TGTGCCAGCAGCGGATTAGCGGGAGGGCCGTACAATGAGCAGTTCTTC

J: TRBJ2-7
size: -
V: TRBV29-1
length: 13
D: TRBD1
CDR3: CSVEGKQGYEQYF
DNA: TGCAGCGTTGAAGGAAAACAGGGGTACGAGCAGTACTTC

J: TRBJ2-1
size: -
V: TRBV7-3
length: 15
D: TRBD2
CDR3: CASSLRTSGYNEQFF
DNA: TGTGCCAGCAGCTTAAGAACTAGCGGATACAATGAGCAGTTCTTC

J: TRBJ2-5
size: once
V: TRBV5-4
length: 15
D: -
CDR3: CASSPGTSSQETQYF
DNA: TGTGCCAGCAGCCCCGGGACTTCTTCCCAAGAGACCCAGTACTTC

J: TRBJ1-1
size: -
V: TRBV2
length: 13
D: -
CDR3: CASTSEGDTEAFF
DNA: TGTGCCAGCACGTCCGAGGGGGACACTGAAGCTTTCTTT

J: TRBJ2-2
size: few
V: TRBV4-3
length: 18
D: TRBD2
CDR3: CASSQTGTSGRWTGELFF
DNA: TGCGCCAGCAGCCAAACCGGGACTAGCGGGAGGTGGACCGGGGAGCTGTTTTTT

J: TRBJ2-7
size: -
V: TRBV4-1
length: 15
D: TRBD2
CDR3: CASSPLAGGSYEQYF
DNA: TGCGCCAGCAGCCCCCTAGCGGGAGGCTCCTACGAGCAGTACTTC

J: TRBJ2-7
size: -
V: TRBV7-6
length: 14
D: TRBD2
CDR3: CASSLRSSGSEQYF
DNA: TGTGCCAGCAGCTTACGTTCCAGCGGGAGCGAGCAGTACTTC

J: TRBJ2-7
size: -
V: TRBV27
length: 17
D: TRBD1
CDR3: CASSLSFRQGTLYEQYF
DNA: TGTGCCAGCAGTTTATCTTTCCGACAGGGAACCCTCTACGAGCAGTACTTC

J: TRBJ2-2
size: -
V: TRBV7-9
length: 14
D: -
CDR3: CASSLTSSGGELFF
DNA: TGTGCCAGCAGCTTAACTAGCTCCGGCGGGGAGCTGTTTTTT

J: TRBJ2-1
size: -
V: TRBV28
length: 15
D: TRBD2
CDR3: CASSLPSGSYNEQFF
DNA: TGTGCCAGCAGTTTACCTAGCGGGTCCTACAATGAGCAGTTCTTC

J: TRBJ2-7
size: -
V: TRBV27
length: 18
D: TRBD2
CDR3: CASSLSRITGGRAVEQYF
DNA: TGTGCCAGCAGTTTATCCCGCATAACCGGCGGGAGGGCCGTAGAGCAGTACTTC

J: TRBJ2-7
size: -
V: TRBV6-6
length: 12
D: -
CDR3: CASSSHRDEQYF
DNA: TGTGCCAGCAGCTCACACCGGGACGAGCAGTACTTC

J: TRBJ2-7
size: -
V: TRBV10-3
length: 13
D: TRBD1
CDR3: CAISRTGGYEQYF
DNA: TGTGCCATCAGTAGGACAGGAGGCTACGAGCAGTACTTC

J: TRBJ2-1
size: -
V: TRBV6-6
length: 15
D: TRBD2
CDR3: CASSLAGDYRVEQFF
DNA: TGTGCCAGCAGCCTAGCGGGAGACTACAGGGTTGAGCAGTTCTTC

J: TRBJ2-3
size: few
V: TRBV5-8
length: 17
D: TRBD2
CDR3: CASSWGGLAGHTDTQYF
DNA: TGTGCCAGCAGTTGGGGGGGACTAGCGGGCCACACAGATACGCAGTATTTT

J: TRBJ2-5
size: -
V: TRBV7-9
length: 14
D: TRBD1
CDR3: CASSPGGEVETQYF
DNA: TGTGCCAGCAGCCCAGGGGGCGAGGTGGAGACCCAGTACTTC

J: TRBJ1-3
size: few
V: TRBV28
length: 16
D: TRBD1
CDR3: CASSLSPRTGGNTIYF
DNA: TGTGCCAGCAGTTTATCCCCTAGGACAGGGGGAAACACCATATATTTT